This T cell receptor beta chain is drawn from a study of cytomegalovirus exposure and HLA in healthy donors listed by TCRdb under 2017. A note on the overall study: According to an earlier analysis of several hundred of the donors, roughly 180 million T cells yielded 95 million to 140 million unique TCR beta sequences and roughly 280 Gb of sequence data. An early release that covered about 600 HLA-typed donors contained around 300 gigabases of sequencing data and roughly 84 million unique TCR sequences. Of the roughly 390 genotyped donors, over 65% fell in the genetic ancestry cluster associated with self-reported Caucasian donors. The study aimed to test whether cataloging public T cell receptors could reveal signatures of past pathogen exposure. The study used immunosequencing to profile the T cell repertoires of hundreds of subjects and linked those repertoires to cytomegalovirus serostatus. In addition to the first cohort of roughly 700 subjects, a separate validation cohort of 130 or so different subjects was used. High-throughput TCR immunosequencing, statistical association of individual TCRs with disease status, and machine learning were combined to predict cytomegalovirus infection status. In a later analysis, previously published TCR beta repertoires from 500 to 750 donors were re-analyzed and high-resolution HLA genotyping was added so that TCR occurrence patterns could be studied. The later analysis used no new phenotypic data to find candidate immune exposures, relying instead on TCR beta sequences and their occurrence across donors. An earlier analysis of more than 450 of the donors used high-throughput TCR beta sequencing to judge whether each TCR beta V gene segment behaved as functional or pseudogenic. Alongside the repertoire data, information on donor age, sex, ethnicity and CMV serostatus was compiled. A later genetic analysis used genome-wide SNP genotypes for about three fifths of the 666 donors, treating that subset as a discovery cohort. All discovery cohort repertoires had been generated on a single sequencing platform. HLA typing included class I and class II loci at four-digit resolution. Typing coverage varied by locus: roughly 629-640 donors for A, B, C, DRB1 and DQB1; approximately 500 for DQA1; more than 600 for DPA1; 400 to 480 for DPB1. Roughly five DR-DQ haplotypes were handled as single units for association and clustering, since linkage in the cohort was strong. Across some 400 genotyped donors of the cohort, an average of about 240,000 unique TCR beta nucleotide sequences per donor were sequenced, and around 20% of those sequences were non-productive. What the authors observed across the whole study: Because counts were too low, seventeen rarely observed V segments, including chromosome 9 orphons, were excluded from the earlier analysis of 500 to 700 of the donors. V-gene and J-gene trimming of TCR beta chains was associated with a missense DCLRE1C variant in a later genetic analysis, and the association was replicated in an independent cohort. The study listed approximately 160 TCR beta chains as associated with cytomegalovirus. Strong co-occurrence of HLA alleles, especially DR and DQ, made assigning TCR associations to individual alleles difficult. At a false discovery rate of 0.05, a later analysis linked about 16,000 TCR beta sequences to specific HLA alleles. In both the original and validation cohorts, the classifier was reported to diagnose cytomegalovirus status with high specificity and sensitivity. Because HLA typing was unavailable for some donors at each locus, only the typed subset was used in association tests. A few of the identified cytomegalovirus-associated TCR beta chains were confirmed in vitro to be specific for cytomegalovirus antigens. Linkage disequilibrium might explain the correlated functional status among segregating V segments, but an unknown experimental factor could not be excluded. Most TCR sequences were observed very rarely across donors, whereas some public TCRs were present in many individuals. A further reported finding was that TCR beta sequences accurately predicted the HLA-A and HLA-B alleles for most subjects in the first cohort. In an earlier analysis of around 600 of the donors, most TCR beta V segments appeared in productive rearrangements about 87% or about 30% of the time, broadly matching IMGT annotations. According to a later analysis, TCR association rates differed among HLA loci, with DRB1 alleles showing the most associated TCRs and HLA-C alleles showing the fewest. Some IMGT-functional V segments, including TRBV6-2 and TRBV6-3, could not be told apart with the 87-base-pair reads, so those segments were excluded. The authors suggested that the approach could potentially be extended to other disease states and immunological phenotypes. A later genetic analysis reported fewer N-insertions in productive TCRs among donors in an Asian-associated ancestry cluster than the roughly 640-donor mean. Roughly uniform sequencing depth across donors was assumed in presence/absence analyses, although this assumption may not hold. For the cohort, immune exposure information was limited to CMV serostatus. Compared with equally common non-associated chains, HLA-associated TCR beta chains in a later analysis were more clonally expanded and had lower generation probabilities. In this cohort, only TCR beta chains were sequenced, and detectable features were limited by the absence of alpha or paired-chain data. Several of the top co-occurrence clusters appeared to be linked to parvovirus B19, influenza, CMV and Epstein-Barr virus, according to a later analysis. The sequencing pipeline was judged likely to have produced a cluster of highly shared sequence variants as a technical artifact. Most CMV-associated TCR beta chains appeared to be HLA-restricted in a later analysis, and the HLA associations seemed to be driven largely by CMV exposure.

The cohort was made up of hundreds of healthy bone marrow donors. At the time of sampling, every cohort member was nominally healthy, though immune exposures that went unrecorded were likely present. The donor was CMV seronegative and belonged to the group of 352 seronegative cohort members. Every donor gave a peripheral blood sample, and the peripheral blood mononuclear cells from that sample were used for TCR beta sequencing. The Qiagen DNeasy Blood Extraction Kit was used to extract genomic DNA from the blood cell samples. This clone was observed a handful of times. This clone's antigen is unknown. No per-base quality is available; no much larger clone lies one base away. The library was made by the immunoSEQ multiplex PCR assay. The multiplex PCR relied on a mix of 60 forward primers for TCR Vbeta segments and 13 reverse primers for TCR Jbeta segments. A multiplex PCR assay on genomic DNA amplified the CDR3 region of rearranged TCR beta genes. The Illumina HiSeq System was used to sequence the amplified TCR beta libraries as 87-base-pair reads. The study's own analysis went as follows. Across the 600 to 700 repertoires, a later analysis counted 75 million to 90 million unique TCR beta chains, some 11 million of which were shared by at least two donors. To remove PCR and sequencing errors, raw reads were error-corrected and collapsed into unique sequences using a nearest-neighbor algorithm that merged closely related sequences. Alignment of CDR3 sequences to IMGT reference sequences was used to assign V, D and J gene segments. Each retained sequence needed at least a six-nucleotide match to both a V gene segment and a J gene segment. A rearrangement counted as productive if the CDR3 had no stop codons and remained in frame with V and J, and every other rearrangement counted as non-productive. Following IMGT convention, CDR3 was defined as the stretch from the second conserved V-encoded cysteine to the conserved J-encoded phenylalanine. In an earlier analysis of more than 550 of the donors, sequences lacking an unambiguous match to a single V gene segment were excluded. An earlier analysis of a few hundred of the donors classified V segments as functional when productive rearrangements were above 56.7% and as segregating when the standard deviation between donors was above 5%. To diagnose cytomegalovirus status from the catalog of TCR beta chain sequences, a statistical classification framework was built. V and J gene assignment, in a later analysis, came from comparing TCR nucleotide sequences with IMGT/GENE-DB human TR gene sequences. A later analysis assigned CDR3 sequences and most-parsimonious VDJ recombination scenarios with the TCRdist pipeline. A later analysis defined each TCR beta chain by its CDR3 amino acid sequence plus V-gene family, and excluded reads lacking a unique V-gene family. A later analysis removed 592 highly shared, low-generation-probability nucleotide sequences to deal with suspected cross-contamination and a sequencing artifact. A later analysis calculated a clonal expansion index for each public chain from normalized within-repertoire ranks of inferred template counts. Generation probabilities in a later analysis came from a VDJ recombination model fitted to out-of-frame rearrangements, and those results were checked against IGoR. In a later analysis, TCR-TCR, TCR-HLA and TCR-CMV co-occurrence was scored with hypergeometric tests, and a repertoire-size bias correction was applied to TCR pairs. In a later analysis, false discovery rates were estimated by permuting HLA or CMV assignments 20 times. In a later analysis, co-occurring TCRs were grouped using DBSCAN, with TCRdist sequence similarity added in when clustering inside HLA-allele-positive subsets. For co-occurrence clustering, repertoires with fewer than 30,000 or more than 120,000 public chains were excluded, along with about five repertoires with anomalous nucleotide sharing. TCRdb mirrors the immuneACCESS table, restricted to in-frame sequences. Some clones are absent from its copies; in checked studies, under half trace to an unresolved V gene, and the reason for the others is unknown. V and J calls and clone size follow that table, whereas D and trimming were derived from the DNA. For this sample there are some 130,000 clones; 65% to 85% appear just once. The ten largest clonotypes hold roughly 1.8% of the sample.

The trim is 6 bases for V and 0 bases for J, with a gap of 8 bases between the germline ends. The CDR3 contains 14 residues, cysteine and phenylalanine counted. The only DNA kept is the CDR3, 42 bases in frame from the first base. The germline V gene (reference sequence) yields MNHEY for CDR1 and SMNVEV for CDR2. The source material was PBMCs. Here the chain combines TRBV27 and TRBJ1-4; no D gene is confidently identified. The source of this sequence is a woman in her thirties or forties in good health and CMV-seronegative. CDR3 region: CASRSYATNEKLFF. The DNA reads as follows: TGTGCCAGCAGATCGTATGCAACTAATGAAAAACTGTTTTTT.